The next 32 T cell receptor beta chains were all read from a single sample in a study of T cells in Graves' hyperthyroidism and ophthalmopathy. Amplified TCR beta CDR3 regions came from RNA transcripts. Researchers ran a first-round RT-PCR on the TCR CDR3 using the HTBI primer set. TCRdb reanalysed the multiplex PCR reads using MiXCR and keeps one entry per CDR3 protein. The sample includes under 200,000 distinct CDR3 sequences, about a tenth seen only once; the top ten take over 20%. Source material: blood. The receptor set was obtained from a woman under 30 with Graves' hyperthyroidism that later progressed to Graves' ophthalmopathy.

This clonotype was detected ten times or more. This CDR3 is CASIDRGLNYGYTF. The CDR3 coding sequence is TGTGCCAGTATTGACAGGGGGCTTAACTATGGCTACACCTTC. The chain carries TRBV19 and TRBJ1-2; 10 bases agree with TRBD1. The CDR3 contains 14 residues. Trimming took 7 bases from V and 1 from J; bases not matched to a gene: 3. CDR1 is LNHDA and CDR2 is SQIVND in the germline V gene (reference sequence).

This clonotype has a count of ten or more. V is TRBV12-3 or TRBV12-4 and J is TRBJ2-7; 9 bases align to TRBD1. After removal of 4 bases from V and 7 bases from J, the junction contained 8 bases not matched to a gene. This CDR3 spans 14 amino acids. CDR3 in amino acids: CASSSDRGLGEQYF. The CDR3 bases are TGTGCCAGCAGTTCGGACAGGGGATTAGGTGAGCAGTACTTC.

The J gene is TRBJ1-2, the V gene TRBV6-5; D possibly corresponds to TRBD1 (6 bases). This CDR3 is 12 amino acids long. Germline V gene sequence: CDR1 MNHEY, CDR2 SVGAGI. Trimming took off 2 bases at V and 8 bases at J, with 9 bases between the two ends. CDR3 amino acids: CASSYRGGGYTF. In nucleotides, the CDR3 is TGTGCCAGCAGTTACAGGGGGGGAGGCTACACCTTC.

This clonotype was recorded a few times. The chain employs TRBV20-1 and TRBJ2-5; unclear D gene. CDR3 length: 13 amino acids. CDR1 and CDR2 from the germline V gene are DFQATT and SNEGSKA (reference sequence). V lost 1 base and J 7 bases, leaving 13 bases between the germline ends. The CDR3 reads CSARGAYMGTQYF. The DNA for the CDR3 is TGCAGTGCTAGAGGAGCTTATATGGGGACCCAGTACTTC.

This clonotype was picked up many times. V usage is TRBV6-1 and J usage is TRBJ2-2, with 8 bases lining up with TRBD2. The germline CDR1 and CDR2 sequences are MNHNS and SASEGT. This CDR3 is 19 amino acids long. V shed 5 bases, J shed 1 base, and the junction held 15 bases outside the gene matches. The DNA for the CDR3 is TGTGCCAGCAGTATTCTTTTGATAGCGGGATCACGGAACACCGGGGAGCTGTTTTTT. Its protein product is CASSILLIAGSRNTGELFF.

The chain combines TRBV20-1 with TRBJ2-1; D perhaps matches TRBD2 (6 bases). This CDR3 is 13 amino acids long. Germline CDR1 is DFQATT and CDR2 is SNEGSKA (reference sequence). V lost 3 bases and J lost 6, with 12 bases in between. CDR3 in amino acids: CSASSGRINEQFF. The CDR3 DNA sequence: TGCAGTGCTAGCTCCGGGAGAATCAATGAGCAGTTCTTC.

This clonotype was counted ten times or more. This chain links TRBV30 with TRBJ2-5, with a possible D match to TRBD2 (6 bases). The V gene lost 4 bases and the J gene lost 7 bases, with 16 bases spanning the gap. The CDR3 consists of 13 residues. Germline CDR1 is GTSNPN and CDR2 is SVGIG (reference sequence). The CDR3 loop is CAWNPGVARTQYF. Here the CDR3 DNA reads TGTGCCTGGAATCCGGGGGTTGCTAGGACCCAGTACTTC.

This chain links TRBV6-1 with TRBJ1-4; D remains ambiguous. Germline CDR1 is MNHNS and CDR2 is SASEGT. The CDR3 loop spans 14 amino acids. Trimming pared 8 bases from V and 2 bases from J, leaving 12 bases between. CDR3 protein: CASRHEGTNEKLFF. DNA for the CDR3: TGTGCCAGCCGACATGAGGGTACTAATGAAAAACTGTTTTTT.

This clonotype has a handful of counts. The chain uses TRBV6-2 or TRBV6-3 and TRBJ2-4, with D hard to call. V lost 2 bases to trimming and J lost 0 bases, with 26 bases between them. Per germline, CDR1 MNHEY and CDR2 SVGEGT. The CDR3 runs 21 residues. DNA for the CDR3: TGTGCCAGCAGTTACAACCCCAAGCAGGTGGGCTGGTCTATAGCCAAAAACATTCAGTACTTC. Translated: CASSYNPKQVGWSIAKNIQYF.

This clonotype was seen at least ten times. This chain joins TRBV20-1 and TRBJ2-3; possible D gene TRBD1, 6 bases. Trimming removed 2 bases at V and 0 bases at J, with 12 bases between. CDR3 length: 15 amino acids. The germline gives CDR1 DFQATT, CDR2 SNEGSKA (reference sequence). The CDR3 is CSARPDSSSTDTQYF. The CDR3, as DNA: TGCAGTGCTAGACCGGACAGCTCTAGCACAGATACGCAGTATTTT.

At least ten counts were recorded for this clonotype. This sequence joins TRBV27 and TRBJ1-2; 10 bases line up with TRBD1. J lost 0 bases, V lost 6 bases, and 10 bases had no gene match. Looked up from germline, CDR1 is MNHEY and CDR2 is SMNVEV (reference sequence). The CDR3 totals 17 residues. The CDR3 sequence is CASSPRTGGYSNYGYTF. The CDR3 nucleotides are TGTGCCAGCAGCCCGAGGACAGGGGGATACTCTAACTATGGCTACACCTTC.

This chain uses TRBV25-1 with TRBJ1-1; D is unresolved. Germline lookup yields CDR1 MGHDK and CDR2 SYGVNS. This CDR3 spans 11 amino acids. V lost 9 bases, J lost 1 base, and 6 bases lay in between. This CDR3 is CARDSNTEAFF. In DNA, the CDR3 is TGTGCCAGGGATTCGAACACTGAAGCTTTCTTT. The full variable domain, in which reference TRBV25-1 and TRBJ1-1 provide the parts outside the CDR3, is EADIYQTPRYLVIGTGKKITLECSQTMGHDKMYWYQQDPGMELHLIHYSYGVNSTEKGDLSSESTVSRIRTEHFPLTLESARPSHTSQYLCARDSNTEAFFGQGTRLTVV.

This clonotype occurred many times. The CDR3 DNA is TGTGCCAGCAGCTCGTATAATTCACCCCTCCACTTT. It translates to CASSSYNSPLHF. J is TRBJ1-6 and V is TRBV14; D is ambiguous. The CDR3 has 12 residues. Germline V gene lookup returns CDR1 SGHDN and CDR2 FVKESK. Between the trimmed V and J ends, which lost 5 bases and 4 bases, there was a span of 3 bases.

This clonotype has only a few counts. This chain connects TRBV20-1 to TRBJ2-3; TRBD2 might be the D (6 bases). Germline-derived CDR1 and CDR2 are DFQATT and SNEGSKA (reference sequence). Trimming stripped 2 bases from V and 0 bases from J, with 15 bases between. This CDR3 is 16 amino acids long. This CDR3 reads CSARNPGLLSTDTQYF. CDR3 coding DNA: TGCAGTGCTAGAAACCCGGGACTTCTTAGCACAGATACGCAGTATTTT.

The sample holds many counts of this clonotype. The junction and the germline gene differ at one end; a read error may be behind it. The chain is built from TRBV3-1 and TRBJ2-1; the D is unclear. Germline V CDR1 and CDR2: LGHDT, YNNKEL (reference sequence). The CDR3 consists of 11 residues. The DNA of the CDR3 is TGTGCCAGCAGCCAAACCGTCGAGCGGTTCTTC. Its protein product is CASSQTVERFF.

The genes are TRBV15 and TRBJ2-5; D might be TRBD1 (6 bases). The CDR3 length is 14 residues. Trimming pared 1 base from V and 7 bases from J, leaving 13 bases between. Germline loops: CDR1 LNHNV, CDR2 YYDKDF (reference sequence). The CDR3 DNA follows: TGTGCCACCAGCAGAGGTGGGGAAGGGGGGACCCAGTACTTC. Encoded protein: CATSRGGEGGTQYF.

The gene calls are TRBV28 and TRBJ2-5; TRBD2 agrees at 8 bases. Germline loops: CDR1 MDHEN, CDR2 SYDVKM. CDR3 length equals 15 residues. V trimming: 3 bases; J trimming: 7 bases; junction bases outside the gene matches: 10. The CDR3 nucleotides read TGTGCCAGCAGTTTTCCGGGACTAGGGGGGGGGACCCAGTACTTC. This gives the protein CASSFPGLGGGTQYF.

As concerns this clonotype: One end of the junction does not line up with germline, which may come from a read error. The chain employs TRBV4-2 and TRBJ2-7; possibly TRBD2 for D (6 bases). CDR3 length: 14 residues. The germline V gene has CDR1 LGHNA and CDR2 YNFKEQ. The CDR3 coding sequence is TGTGCCAGCAGCCAAGATGCGGGGAGCGACGAGCAGTGCTTC. This sequence encodes CASSQDAGSDEQCF.

In this sample, this clonotype turned up many times. The gene calls are TRBV6-2 or TRBV6-3 and TRBJ2-7, with D perhaps being TRBD1 or TRBD2 (5 bases each). Looked up from germline, CDR1 is MNHEY and CDR2 is SVGEGT. Between the trimmed V and J ends, which lost 2 bases and 3 bases, there was a span of 23 bases. This CDR3 comprises 18 residues. In DNA, the CDR3 is TGTGCCAGCAGTTACCCATACACGGGACGAGCAAGGAACTACGAGCAGTACTTC. It translates to CASSYPYTGRARNYEQYF.

This clonotype has at least ten counts. The chain joins TRBV30 to TRBJ1-5; D uncertain. CDR1 and CDR2 from the germline V gene are GTSNPN and SVGIG (reference sequence). The CDR3 loop spans 15 amino acids. Trimming took 5 bases from V and 4 from J, leaving 18 bases between them. CDR3 in amino acids: CAWGEGGETNQPQHF. DNA for the CDR3: TGTGCCTGGGGGGAAGGCGGGGAAACTAATCAGCCCCAGCATTTT.

The table lists this clonotype with many counts. The rearrangement links TRBV20-1 to TRBJ1-1; 7 bases match TRBD1. The CDR3 runs to 14 residues. V lost 0 bases and J lost 1; bases outside the gene matches: 2. Germline values: CDR1 DFQATT, CDR2 SNEGSKA (reference sequence). In nucleotides, the CDR3 is TGCAGTGCTAGAGACGGGACAGCGAACACTGAAGCTTTCTTT. This sequence encodes CSARDGTANTEAFF.

The J gene is TRBJ2-1, the V gene TRBV11-2; 9 bases agree with TRBD2. In germline, CDR1 is SGHAT, CDR2 FQNNGV. Germline trimming cut 5 bases from V and 8 bases from J; bases unmatched to any gene: 4. This CDR3 spans 13 amino acids. CDR3 region: CASSHGLAYEQFF. The DNA of the CDR3 is TGTGCCAGCAGCCACGGACTAGCGTATGAGCAGTTCTTC. Based on the CDR3 plus reference TRBV11-2 and TRBJ2-1, the full variable domain is EAGVAQSPRYKIIEKRQSVAFWCNPISGHATLYWYQQILGQGPKLLIQFQNNGVVDDSQLPKDRFSAERLKGVDSTLKIQPAKLEDSAVYLCASSHGLAYEQFFGPGTRLTVL.

The chain carries TRBV2 and TRBJ2-7; 9 bases line up with TRBD1. The CDR3 has 14 amino acids. Germline V gene lookup returns CDR1 SNHLY and CDR2 FYNNEI. Trimming at V came to 8 bases and at J to 5 bases, leaving 10 bases not matched to a gene. CDR3 DNA sequence: TGTGCCAGCGGTAGAGGACAGGGGAAGGACGAGCAGTACTTC. Translating gives CASGRGQGKDEQYF.

This chain links TRBV6-1 with TRBJ1-4, with a tentative D call TRBD1 (6 bases). Germline V lookup: CDR1 MNHNS, CDR2 SASEGT. The CDR3 covers 13 residues. Between the trimmed V and J ends, which lost 6 bases and 6 bases, there was a span of 11 bases. CDR3 protein: CASRRGVDEKLFF. As DNA, the CDR3 is TGTGCCAGCAGAAGGGGGGTGGATGAAAAACTGTTTTTT.

Many counts were recorded for this clonotype. The chain couples TRBV28 to TRBJ2-7; D ambiguous. This CDR3 has 13 amino acids. V dropped 3 bases and J dropped 0 bases, with 6 bases sitting between them. Germline lookup yields CDR1 MDHEN and CDR2 SYDVKM. The CDR3 nucleotides are TGTGCCAGCAGTTTGACAACCTCCTACGAGCAGTACTTC. Its protein is CASSLTTSYEQYF.

This clonotype came up many times. This rearrangement joins TRBV7-9 to TRBJ1-2; possible D gene TRBD1, 5 bases. This CDR3 comprises 15 residues. With 4 bases removed from V and 4 bases from J, the gap between germline ends came to 16 bases. Germline loops: CDR1 SEHNR, CDR2 FQNEAQ (reference sequence). The CDR3 is CASSSPEGLGYGYTF. Here the CDR3 DNA reads TGTGCCAGCAGCTCGCCGGAGGGGCTGGGCTATGGCTACACCTTC.

This clonotype has at least ten counts. The chain is built from TRBV24-1 and TRBJ2-5, with D tentatively TRBD2 (5 bases). Per germline, CDR1 KGHDR and CDR2 SFDVKD. The CDR3 runs to 15 residues. V lost 3 bases to trimming and J lost 4 bases, with 14 bases between them. The CDR3 protein is CATSDEGNGVETQYF. The CDR3, as DNA: TGTGCCACCAGTGATGAAGGGAACGGGGTAGAGACCCAGTACTTC.

This clonotype appeared many times. The chain couples TRBV6-1 to TRBJ2-3; 7 bases line up with TRBD2. Germline trimming cut 4 bases from V and 3 bases from J; bases unmatched to any gene: 22. Germline V gene lookup returns CDR1 MNHNS and CDR2 SASEGT. The CDR3 covers 20 residues. CDR3 amino acids: CASSVRTSSAGVIGTDTQYF. DNA of the CDR3: TGTGCCAGCAGTGTAAGAACTAGCTCGGCGGGAGTGATAGGAACAGATACGCAGTATTTT.

This clonotype was counted ten times or more. The chain is built from TRBV29-1 and TRBJ1-1; TRBD1 aligns across 8 bases. V was clipped by 6 bases and J by 0 bases; unmatched bases: 6. This CDR3 region has 14 residues. Germline V gene sequence: CDR1 SQVTM, CDR2 ANQGSEA. The CDR3 here is CSVKRQGMNTEAFF. CDR3 sequence (DNA): TGCAGCGTGAAACGACAGGGGATGAACACTGAAGCTTTCTTT.

This clonotype was counted a few times. Mismatch with germline at one junction end may stem from a read error. The chain uses TRBV12-3 or TRBV12-4 and TRBJ2-1; no reliable D call. CDR3 size: 12 residues. Written as DNA, the CDR3 is TGTGCCAGCAGTTTAGCTTTAAGCAAACCAGTTTTC. This translates into CASSLALSKPVF.

This clonotype was counted ten times or more. CDR3 sequence: CASSRTGATNEKLFF. CDR3 nucleotide sequence: TGTGCCAGCAGTAGAACAGGAGCAACTAATGAAAAACTGTTTTTT. The chain has TRBV6-1 and TRBJ1-4, with D maybe TRBD1 (5 bases). Trimming removed 5 bases from V and 0 bases from J, with 10 bases in between. This CDR3 region has 15 residues. The V gene's germline CDR1 is MNHNS and CDR2 SASEGT.

There are many counts of this clonotype. V and J are TRBV12-3 or TRBV12-4 and TRBJ2-3; 8 bases map to TRBD2. V trimming: 3 bases; J trimming: 5 bases; junction bases outside the gene matches: 7. This CDR3 has 15 residues. The DNA for the CDR3 is TGTGCCAGCAGTTTGCAAGCGGGAGTTCTAGATACGCAGTATTTT. Residues: CASSLQAGVLDTQYF.